Presented here are 13 T cell receptor beta chains from one specimen sequenced in a study of vaccination and CD4 T cells after COVID-19. Their recognized antigens are unknown. The Oncomine TCR Beta short-read assay was applied to DNA of cultured CD4+ T cells. A single record per CDR3 protein comes from TCRdb applying MiXCR to the PCR reads. Seen here are some 7,700 distinct CDR3 sequences, 65% to 75% observed once, and the top ten hold less than 20%. Treatment in this sample: approximately nine-day PBMC culture with coronavirus spike peptide pools or control peptides (ViraFEST assay). Here the sequenced sample was cultured CD4+ T cells from blood, taken after SARS-CoV-2 vaccination. Every receptor here comes from a human donor with COVID-19.

The V call is TRBV6-2 or TRBV6-3, the J call TRBJ2-1, with 11 bases aligning to TRBD2. V lost 6 bases and J lost 1; bases outside the gene matches: 5. The CDR3 contains 16 residues. Germline-derived CDR1 and CDR2 are MNHEY and SVGEGT. The CDR3 reads CASRASGGISYNEQFF. Here the CDR3 DNA reads TGTGCCAGCAGGGCTAGCGGGGGGATTTCCTACAATGAGCAGTTCTTC.

This sequence joins TRBV28 and TRBJ1-5; D is perhaps TRBD1 (5 bases). V was pared by 6 bases and J by 8 bases, with 23 bases between. Germline V lookup: CDR1 MDHEN, CDR2 SYDVKM. This CDR3 is built from 16 residues. The CDR3 sequence is CASRNNRGPSREPQHF. In DNA, the CDR3 is TGTGCCAGCAGAAACAATCGGGGACCCTCTAGGGAGCCCCAGCATTTT.

The V gene is TRBV7-9, the J gene TRBJ1-1; D gene ambiguous. The CDR3 extends over 12 amino acids. From germline, CDR1 is SEHNR and CDR2 FQNEAQ (reference sequence). V was shortened by 3 bases and J by 1 base, with 3 bases between the two germline ends. CDR3 residues: CASSFENTEAFF. The CDR3 coding sequence is TGTGCCAGCAGCTTCGAGAACACTGAAGCTTTCTTT.

The chain joins TRBV5-6 to TRBJ1-1, with TRBD1 matching over 7 bases. Per germline, CDR1 SGHDT and CDR2 YYEEEE. This CDR3 comprises 14 residues. The trim removed 5 bases at V and 2 bases at J, leaving 6 bases unmatched. The CDR3 DNA follows: TGTGCCAGCAGGGAGGGACAGCAAAACACTGAAGCTTTCTTT. Residues: CASREGQQNTEAFF.

V usage is TRBV20-1 and J usage is TRBJ2-5; no definite D call. The CDR3 has 13 residues. The V gene's germline CDR1 is DFQATT and CDR2 SNEGSKA (reference sequence). Trimming removed 1 base from V and 5 bases from J, with 11 bases in between. The CDR3 DNA reads as TGCAGTGCTAGAGTAGGGTCTGTGGAGACCCAGTACTTC. It specifies CSARVGSVETQYF.

The rearrangement links TRBV7-9 to TRBJ2-7; D is possibly TRBD1 (6 bases). The germline V gene encodes CDR1 SEHNR and CDR2 FQNEAQ (reference sequence). The CDR3 extends over 13 amino acids. Trimming took 4 bases from V and 5 from J, leaving 12 bases between them. CDR3 sequence: CASSWGKGDEQYF. CDR3 bases: TGTGCCAGCAGCTGGGGGAAGGGGGACGAGCAGTACTTC.

The chain recombines TRBV21-1 with TRBJ1-5; whether TRBD1, the table's D call, matches the DNA was not checked. TRBV21-1 is classified as a pseudogene. This CDR3 spans 17 amino acids. The CDR3 region is CASSKFSPGTGFQPQHF. The CDR3 bases are TGTGCCAGCAGCAAATTTAGCCCCGGGACAGGGTTTCAGCCCCAGCATTTT.

V and J are TRBV7-8 and TRBJ1-1; 11 nucleotides agree with TRBD1. CDR1 is SGHVS, CDR2 FQNEAQ, per germline. This CDR3 is 14 amino acids long. Losses at the gene ends were 7 bases for V and 4 bases for J; bases not matched to a gene: 5. CDR3 nucleotide sequence: TGTGCCAGCAACTTCGGACAGGGGGCCACTGAAGCTTTCTTT. Residues: CASNFGQGATEAFF. Full variable domain (remainder filled in from reference TRBV7-8 and TRBJ1-1): GAGVSQSPRYKVAKRGQDVALRCDPISGHVSLFWYQQALGQGPEFLTYFQNEAQLDKSGLPSDRFFAERPEGSVSTLKIQRTQQEDSAVYLCASNFGQGATEAFFGQGTRLTVV.

This clonotype was seen just once. This chain uses TRBV28 with TRBJ2-5, with 12 positions matching TRBD2. CDR3 length equals 16 residues. The ends lost 2 bases at V and 2 bases at J; junction bases unmatched: 3. Germline assignment: CDR1 MDHEN and CDR2 SYDVKM. CDR3 nucleotides: TGTGCCAGCAGTTTAGGTGGACTAGCGGGGCAAGAGACCCAGTACTTC. Protein sequence: CASSLGGLAGQETQYF. Looking up the rest from reference TRBV28 and TRBJ2-5 gives the full variable domain: DVKVTQSSRYLVKRTGEKVFLECVQDMDHENMFWYRQDPGLGLRLIYFSYDVKMKEKGDIPEGYSVSREKKERFSLILESASTNQTSMYLCASSLGGLAGQETQYFGPGTRLLVL.

This clonotype showed up just a few times. CDR3 in DNA: TGTGCCAGCAGTACCTCCACACAGGGTCAGCCCCAGCATTTT. It translates to CASSTSTQGQPQHF. The V gene is TRBV27, the J gene TRBJ1-5; the D gene is possibly TRBD1 (6 bases). The ends were cut back, 5 bases at V and 6 bases at J, with 14 bases in the middle. In germline, CDR1 is MNHEY, CDR2 SMNVEV (reference sequence). The CDR3 is 14 amino acids.

V gene TRBV5-6 combines with J gene TRBJ2-7; D not certain. CDR1 and CDR2 (germline): SGHDT, YYEEEE. Trimming took 2 bases from V and 6 from J, leaving 15 bases between them. The length of the CDR3 is 14 residues. The CDR3 here is CASSLWSAGFEQYF. CDR3 sequence (DNA): TGTGCCAGCAGCTTATGGTCAGCTGGATTCGAGCAGTACTTC.

With respect to this clonotype: Sequence at one end of the junction differs from germline and may be a read error. The chain couples TRBV7-7 to TRBJ1-2, with D unclear. Germline V gives CDR1 SSHAT, CDR2 FNYEAQ (reference sequence). This CDR3 region has 12 residues. CDR3 sequence reads: CASSYPGNSGTF. Written as DNA, the CDR3 is TGTGCTAGCAGCTATCCGGGGAACTCTGGCACCTTC.

V usage is TRBV5-4 and J usage is TRBJ1-1; possible D gene TRBD1, 5 bases. Germline CDR1 reads SGHNT; CDR2 reads YYREEE (reference sequence). V was shortened by 0 bases and J by 5 bases, with 14 bases between the two germline ends. This CDR3 region has 15 residues. The CDR3 reads CASSLDQGRKTEAFF. The CDR3 DNA reads TGTGCCAGCAGCTTGGACCAGGGTCGTAAGACTGAAGCTTTCTTT.